The entry below gives a single TCR beta chain sequence along with its context. Trimming stripped 7 bases from V and 2 bases from J, with 12 bases between. The CDR3 length is 14 residues. Germline V lookup: CDR1 MDHEN, CDR2 SYDVKM. This record belongs to a study of regulatory T cells in long-lasting Graves disease. Both iRepertoire HTBI primers and Arm-PCR of CDR3 regions were used to build the TCR beta libraries. MiXCR, applied by TCRdb to the multiplex PCR reads, yields one record per CDR3 protein. The sample has hundreds of thousands of distinct CDR3 sequences; over 15% are singletons. As for time point: newly diagnosed GD, antithyroid drugs for less than 3 months. Generation of the TCR library employed RNA extracted from PBMCs. These data also featured in a second study, about T cells in Graves' hyperthyroidism and ophthalmopathy.

The sequence was obtained from a man in his forties with Graves disease. This specimen was peripheral blood mononuclear cells (PBMCs), taken at new diagnosis, from a patient treated with antithyroid drugs. This chain connects TRBV28 to TRBJ1-3, with D possibly being TRBD1 (5 bases). Here the CDR3 reads CASTEGTAGNTIYF. In nucleotides, the CDR3 is TGTGCCAGCACTGAAGGGACCGCTGGAAACACCATATATTTT.